This is a list of T cell receptor beta chains from one sample in a study of blood T cell repertoires in COVID-19. Libraries were prepared by immunoSEQ multiplex PCR; TCRdb keeps only in-frame clonotypes and omits some of them. Of tens of thousands of clones detected, around 92% appear once; the ten largest clones hold about 2%. The sequenced sample consisted of peripheral blood. The receptors here all came from a woman in her 50s in a cohort sampled during active COVID-19. The CDR3 runs from the conserved cysteine through the conserved F or W. The order of the fields is D gene, J gene, clone size, V gene, CDR3 protein, CDR3 DNA. D genes are given only for firm matches. The size of a clone is reported for some rows only, either as once, few or many, or as a class for expanded clones.

D: NA; J: TRBJ1-2; size: NA; V: TRBV6-5; CDR3: CASKANRGSYGYTF; DNA: TGTGCCAGCAAAGCCAACCGGGGTAGCTATGGCTACACCTTC
D: TRBD1; J: TRBJ1-2; size: NA; V: TRBV6-1; CDR3: CASSATGYRGRDGYTF; DNA: TGTGCCAGCAGTGCGACAGGGTACAGGGGGAGGGATGGCTACACCTTC
D: TRBD2; J: TRBJ2-3; size: NA; V: TRBV2; CDR3: CASREGTAGDTQYF; DNA: TGTGCCAGCCGGGAGGGTACCGCCGGGGATACGCAGTATTTT
D: TRBD1; J: TRBJ2-1; size: NA; V: TRBV9; CDR3: CASSVASGTGGYLNEQFF; DNA: TGTGCCAGCAGCGTAGCCTCAGGGACAGGGGGCTATCTCAATGAGCAGTTCTTC
D: NA; J: TRBJ1-3; size: NA; V: TRBV7-6; CDR3: CASSRPGFLGNTIYF; DNA: TGTGCCAGCAGCCGTCCAGGTTTCCTCGGAAACACCATATATTTT
D: NA; J: TRBJ1-4; size: NA; V: TRBV15; CDR3: CATSRGGATNEKLFF; DNA: TGTGCCACCAGCAGAGGGGGCGCAACTAATGAAAAACTGTTTTTT
D: NA; J: TRBJ2-7; size: NA; V: TRBV19; CDR3: CASSTYIDRHEQYF; DNA: TGTGCCAGTAGTACCTACATCGACAGACACGAGCAGTACTTC
D: NA; J: TRBJ1-1; size: NA; V: TRBV19; CDR3: CASSFTALGLGNTEAFF; DNA: TGTGCCAGTAGTTTTACCGCGTTGGGGCTGGGGAACACTGAAGCTTTCTTT
D: NA; J: TRBJ2-1; size: few; V: TRBV10-3; CDR3: CAINAQGFNEQFF; DNA: TGTGCCATCAATGCACAGGGATTCAATGAGCAGTTCTTC
D: NA; J: TRBJ2-4; size: NA; V: TRBV12-5; CDR3: CASGDMPKDPRIRSIQYF; DNA: TGTGCTAGTGGGGACATGCCTAAAGACCCGAGAATTAGAAGCATTCAGTACTTC
D: TRBD1; J: TRBJ2-7; size: NA; V: TRBV5-1; CDR3: CASSLYYFRQGTSSYEQYF; DNA: TGCGCCAGCAGCTTGTACTATTTTAGACAGGGGACGAGCTCCTACGAGCAGTACTTC
D: TRBD1; J: TRBJ1-2; size: NA; V: TRBV9; CDR3: CASSTGTGVYGYTF; DNA: TGTGCCAGCAGCACCGGGACAGGGGTATATGGCTACACCTTC
D: NA; J: TRBJ2-5; size: NA; V: TRBV4-1; CDR3: CASSQDRRTAKYF; DNA: TGCGCCAGCAGCCAAGACAGGCGGACAGCGAAGTACTTC
D: NA; J: TRBJ1-6; size: NA; V: TRBV27; CDR3: CASSFVRGSSGSPLHF; DNA: TGTGCCAGCAGTTTCGTCAGGGGCTCATCGGGTTCACCCCTCCACTTT
D: NA; J: TRBJ1-5; size: NA; V: TRBV27; CDR3: CASSKGVNQPQHF; DNA: TGTGCCAGCAGTAAAGGGGTCAATCAGCCCCAGCATTTT
D: NA; J: TRBJ2-1; size: NA; V: TRBV5-1; CDR3: CASSLDRLNEYNEQFF; DNA: TGCGCCAGCAGCTTGGACAGACTAAACGAATACAATGAGCAGTTCTTC
D: NA; J: TRBJ2-3; size: NA; V: TRBV5-8; CDR3: CASSLHRERATDTQYF; DNA: TGTGCCAGCAGCCTGCATAGGGAGCGGGCCACAGATACGCAGTATTTT
D: TRBD1; J: TRBJ1-2; size: once; V: TRBV18; CDR3: CASSPTRDSYGYTF; DNA: TGTGCCAGCTCACCTACCCGGGACAGCTATGGCTACACCTTC
D: NA; J: TRBJ2-2; size: once; V: TRBV12-5; CDR3: CASGLVLGVPGELFF; DNA: TGTGCTAGTGGTTTGGTATTAGGGGTTCCCGGGGAGCTGTTTTTT
D: NA; J: TRBJ2-1; size: NA; V: TRBV15; CDR3: CATSRQSLRVDEQFF; DNA: TGTGCCACCAGCAGACAATCCCTCAGGGTCGATGAGCAGTTCTTC
D: NA; J: TRBJ2-5; size: NA; V: TRBV6-5; CDR3: CASTPVGPGTQYF; DNA: TGTGCCAGCACCCCCGTCGGTCCAGGGACCCAGTACTTC
D: TRBD2; J: TRBJ2-3; size: NA; V: TRBV7-2; CDR3: CASSSASGVPPGYF; DNA: TGTGCCAGCAGCTCGGCTAGCGGGGTTCCCCCGGGGTATTTT
D: TRBD1; J: TRBJ1-3; size: NA; V: TRBV2; CDR3: CASSRQGDGNTIYF; DNA: TGTGCCAGCAGTCGACAGGGCGACGGAAACACCATATATTTT
D: TRBD2; J: TRBJ2-5; size: NA; V: TRBV6-5; CDR3: CASSYRTSGRRETQYF; DNA: TGTGCCAGCAGTTACCGAACTAGCGGGAGAAGGGAGACCCAGTACTTC
D: NA; J: TRBJ2-1; size: NA; V: TRBV28; CDR3: CASSLFAGRANNEQFF; DNA: TGTGCCAGCAGTTTATTTGCGGGAAGGGCTAACAATGAGCAGTTCTTC
D: TRBD2; J: TRBJ2-5; size: NA; V: TRBV30; CDR3: CAWSGGRGSQETQYF; DNA: TGTGCCTGGAGTGGAGGGCGGGGGAGTCAAGAGACCCAGTACTTC
D: TRBD2; J: TRBJ2-7; size: NA; V: TRBV5-1; CDR3: CASSSSRTSAPYEQYF; DNA: TGCGCCAGCAGCTCGTCCCGGACTAGCGCGCCCTACGAGCAGTACTTC
D: TRBD1; J: TRBJ1-2; size: NA; V: TRBV11-2; CDR3: CASSLGQLYGYTF; DNA: TGTGCCAGCAGCTTGGGACAGCTCTATGGCTACACCTTC
D: NA; J: TRBJ2-7; size: NA; V: TRBV24-1; CDR3: CATSDLGTLSSYEQYF; DNA: TGTGCCACCAGCGATTTAGGGACATTGAGCTCCTACGAGCAGTACTTC
D: NA; J: TRBJ2-2; size: NA; V: TRBV12-5; CDR3: CASGLSEGDTGELFF; DNA: TGTGCTAGTGGTTTATCGGAAGGGGACACCGGGGAGCTGTTTTTT
D: NA; J: TRBJ1-2; size: once; V: TRBV5-1; CDR3: CASSFRATNYGYTF; DNA: TGCGCCAGCAGCTTCAGGGCGACTAACTATGGCTACACCTTC
D: TRBD1; J: TRBJ2-7; size: NA; V: TRBV18; CDR3: CASSPPTGAEQYF; DNA: TGTGCCAGCTCACCCCCGACAGGGGCCGAGCAGTACTTC
D: NA; J: TRBJ2-2; size: NA; V: TRBV3-1/TRBV3-2; CDR3: CASSHLPRESLNTGELFF; DNA: TGTGCCAGCAGTCACTTACCCCGGGAGTCCCTGAACACCGGGGAGCTGTTTTTT
D: TRBD2; J: TRBJ2-1; size: NA; V: TRBV29-1; CDR3: CSSLRGLAGENEQFF; DNA: TGCAGCTCTCTTCGAGGACTAGCGGGAGAGAATGAGCAGTTCTTC
D: NA; J: TRBJ1-4; size: NA; V: TRBV18; CDR3: CASSPPQATNEKLFF; DNA: TGTGCCAGCTCACCACCACAGGCAACTAATGAAAAACTGTTTTTT